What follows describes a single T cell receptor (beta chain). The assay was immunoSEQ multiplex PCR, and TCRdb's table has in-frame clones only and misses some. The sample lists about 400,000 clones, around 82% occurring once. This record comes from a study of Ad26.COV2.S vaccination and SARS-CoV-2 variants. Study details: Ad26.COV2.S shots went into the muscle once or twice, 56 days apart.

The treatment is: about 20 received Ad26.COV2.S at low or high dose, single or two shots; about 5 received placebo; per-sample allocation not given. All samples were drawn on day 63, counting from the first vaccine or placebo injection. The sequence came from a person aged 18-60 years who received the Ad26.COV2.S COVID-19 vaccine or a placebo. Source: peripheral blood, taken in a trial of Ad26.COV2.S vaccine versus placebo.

The CDR3 sequence is CSAFSGNTIYF. The CDR3 nucleotides are TGCAGTGCTTTCTCTGGAAACACCATATATTTT. This rearrangement joins TRBV20-1 to TRBJ1-3; the D is unclear. Deletions cut 5 bases from V and 0 bases from J, with 2 bases between. Germline CDR1 DFQATT, CDR2 SNEGSKA (reference sequence). CDR3 length: 11 residues.